This T cell receptor (beta chain) originates from a study of blood T cell repertoires in COVID-19. Turning to the study itself: Whether acute or convalescent, the COVID-19 samples came from the United States, Italy and Spain. T cells, B-cell-depleted T cells, or PBMCs supplied cDNA or gDNA.

As processed by the authors: Nucleated cell counts were estimated from reference gene primer amplification. Libraries were prepared by immunoSEQ multiplex PCR; TCRdb keeps only in-frame clonotypes and omits some of them. From that table come the V and J calls and clone size; the DNA was used to work out D and trimming. The data hold roughly 200,000 clones, with about 85% observed a single time. V lost 1 base and J 6 bases, leaving 13 bases between the germline ends. Germline V gene sequence: CDR1 LGHNA, CDR2 YNFKEQ. This CDR3 is built from 14 residues. Material: peripheral blood. This chain joins TRBV4-2 and TRBJ2-7, with D perhaps TRBD1 (6 bases). The sequence was collected from a man in his sixties with active or convalescent COVID-19. The CDR3 DNA sequence: TGTGCCAGCAGCCAAGCAGGGCCAGGGGTCGAGCAGTACTTC. It is translated as CASSQAGPGVEQYF.